The following is a T cell receptor beta chain sequence with its context. The sample belongs to a study of PD-L1 blockade in urothelial cancer. Time point defined: pretreatment peripheral blood. Deletions cut 0 bases from V and 5 bases from J, with 14 bases between. Per germline, CDR1 SGHRS and CDR2 YFSETQ. The CDR3 is 16 residues long. Using immunoSEQ multiplex PCR, the repertoire was profiled, and TCRdb retains in-frame clones only, with some absent. The repertoire holds 70,000 or so clones, with about 90% as singletons. This chain joins TRBV5-1 and TRBJ1-4; the D gene is possibly TRBD1 (6 bases). The sample in question was PBMCs, obtained around atezolizumab (anti-PD-L1) treatment. The sequence was collected from an older man with urothelial cancer. DNA for the CDR3: TGCGCCAGCAGCTTGGGGACCTCAGGGGTGAATGAAAAACTGTTTTTT. This sequence encodes CASSLGTSGVNEKLFF.